The 8 T cell receptor beta chains in this list originate from one sample, sequenced in a study of blood T cell repertoires in COVID-19 (dated by TCRdb to the early 2020s). To prepare the library, the immunoSEQ multiplex PCR assay was applied. Entries here come from immuneACCESS through TCRdb and include only in-frame sequences with V and J called. Some clones fail to appear in such tables; in the studies checked, an unresolved V gene covers under half of the shortfall, and the cause of the remainder is unknown. For this sample the table gives some 200,000 clones, of which around 84% were detected only once. The top ten hold 15% to 20% of the sample. Sequencing used peripheral blood. These receptors were taken from a woman aged 80 or over with active or convalescent COVID-19.

The gene calls are TRBV6-5 and TRBJ2-7; 11 bases agree with TRBD1. With 10 bases clipped from V and 2 bases from J, the junction kept 10 bases outside the gene matches. Germline-derived CDR1 and CDR2 are MNHEY and SVGAGI. The CDR3 sequence is 15 residues long. The CDR3 sequence is CATMGPGQGAYEQYF. The CDR3 nucleotides are TGTGCCACCATGGGTCCGGGACAGGGGGCCTACGAGCAGTACTTC.

The chain couples TRBV19 to TRBJ1-5, with TRBD1 as a possible D gene (5 bases). From germline, CDR1 is LNHDA and CDR2 SQIVND (reference sequence). The CDR3 consists of 17 residues. The V end lost 3 bases, the J end lost 1 base, and 16 bases lay between the germline ends. As DNA, the CDR3 is TGTGCCAGTAGTATCCGGGGAGGGGACGGGAGCAATCAGCCCCAGCATTTT. This gives the protein CASSIRGGDGSNQPQHF.

The CDR3: CASSPLRGYNSPLHF. DNA for the CDR3: TGTGCCAGCAGTCCCCTAAGGGGTTATAATTCACCCCTCCACTTT. This sequence joins TRBV28 and TRBJ1-6, with D possibly TRBD1 on 5 matching bases. Germline lookup yields CDR1 MDHEN and CDR2 SYDVKM. The CDR3 runs to 15 residues. The V end lost 5 bases, the J end lost 4 bases, and 12 bases lay between the germline ends. The full variable domain, completed using reference TRBV28 and TRBJ1-6, is DVKVTQSSRYLVKRTGEKVFLECVQDMDHENMFWYRQDPGLGLRLIYFSYDVKMKEKGDIPEGYSVSREKKERFSLILESASTNQTSMYLCASSPLRGYNSPLHFGNGTRLTVT.

The chain carries TRBV5-1 and TRBJ1-1; TRBD1 matches at 8 bases. Trimming cost V 6 bases and J 7 bases; bases outside gene matches: 14. Germline V lookup: CDR1 SGHRS, CDR2 YFSETQ. The CDR3 is 15 amino acids. Here the CDR3 reads CASIHGSGTGYEAFF. As DNA, the CDR3 is TGCGCCAGCATCCACGGGTCCGGGACAGGATATGAAGCTTTCTTT.

The chain links TRBV29-1 to TRBJ1-2; the match to TRBD1 covers 8 bases. The germline V gene encodes CDR1 SQVTM and CDR2 ANQGSEA. The trim removed 8 bases at V and 4 bases at J, leaving 6 bases unmatched. The CDR3 consists of 12 residues. CDR3 DNA sequence: TGCAGCATCGGACAGGGCGGCTATGGCTACACCTTC. Amino acid sequence: CSIGQGGYGYTF.

In its sample, this clone was seen once. V usage is TRBV6-1 and J usage is TRBJ2-4; TRBD1 is a possible D gene (6 bases). The germline CDR1 and CDR2 sequences are MNHNS and SASEGT. The ends were cut back, 4 bases at V and 0 bases at J, with 16 bases in the middle. The CDR3 sequence is 17 residues long. The CDR3 loop is CASSAYGTSLAKNIQYF. The CDR3 region has the DNA TGTGCCAGCAGTGCCTACGGGACAAGCCTAGCCAAAAACATTCAGTACTTC.

The rearrangement uses TRBV18 and TRBJ1-3, with D tentatively TRBD1 (5 bases). V lost 3 bases and J 5 bases, leaving 14 bases between the germline ends. The germline V gene encodes CDR1 KGHSH and CDR2 LQKENI. This CDR3 is built from 15 residues. CDR3 region: CASSPTAGPRNTIYF. The DNA for the CDR3 is TGTGCCAGCTCACCGACGGCGGGACCGAGAAACACCATATATTTT. The complete variable domain, with remaining parts taken from reference TRBV18 and TRBJ1-3, reads NAGVMQNPRHLVRRRGQEARLRCSPMKGHSHVYWYRQLPEEGLKFMVYLQKENIIDESGMPKERFSAEFPKEGPSILRIQQVVRGDSAAYFCASSPTAGPRNTIYFGEGSWLTVV.

The rearrangement joins TRBV18 to TRBJ2-7; D is possibly TRBD2 (5 bases). V was pared by 3 bases and J by 2 bases, with 11 bases between. Germline V gives CDR1 KGHSH, CDR2 LQKENI. This CDR3 is 14 amino acids long. Here the CDR3 DNA reads TGTGCCAGCTCACCGAAGCCGGGAACCTACGAGCAGTACTTC. This gives the protein CASSPKPGTYEQYF.